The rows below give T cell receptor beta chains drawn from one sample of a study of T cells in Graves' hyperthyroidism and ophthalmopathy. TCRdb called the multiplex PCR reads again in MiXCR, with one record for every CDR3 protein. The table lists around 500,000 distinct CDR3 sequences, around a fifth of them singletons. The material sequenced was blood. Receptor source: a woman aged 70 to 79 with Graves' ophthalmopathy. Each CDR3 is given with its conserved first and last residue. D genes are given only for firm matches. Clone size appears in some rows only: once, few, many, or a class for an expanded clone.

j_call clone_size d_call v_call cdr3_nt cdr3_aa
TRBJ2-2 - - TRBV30 TGTGCCTGGAGGCGGCTTACCGGGGAGCTGTTTTTT CAWRRLTGELFF
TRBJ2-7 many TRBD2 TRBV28 TGTGCCAGCAGTCCCGGGCCCCGTTTAGCGGGAGATCGAGGAGAGCAGTACTTC CASSPGPRLAGDRGEQYF
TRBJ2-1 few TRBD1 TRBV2 TGTGCCAGCATAGGGGACAGTTACAAGTTCTTC CASIGDSYKFF
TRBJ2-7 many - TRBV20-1 TGCAGTGCTAGAGGGGCCTACGAGCAGTACTTC CSARGAYEQYF
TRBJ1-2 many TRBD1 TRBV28 TGTGCCAGCAGTTTACCCCAGGGACAGGGATACGGCTACACCTTC CASSLPQGQGYGYTF
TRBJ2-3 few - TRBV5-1 TGCGCCAGCAGCGGGGGGACTTCTGCTAGCACAGATACGCAGTATTTT CASSGGTSASTDTQYF
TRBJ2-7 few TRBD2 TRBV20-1 TGCAGTGCTGAAACTAGCGGGTGGTCCTACGAGCAGTACTTC CSAETSGWSYEQYF
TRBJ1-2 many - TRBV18 TGTGCCAGCTCACCCCCAGGAGGGTATGGCTACACCTTC CASSPPGGYGYTF
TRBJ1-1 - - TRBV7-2 TGTGCCAGCAGCTTAGTAGGGGTAGCGACGGTAAAAGCTTTCTTT CASSLVGVATVKAFF
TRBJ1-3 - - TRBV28 TGTGCCAGCAGCTTTACCGGGACAATCTCTGGAAACACCATATATTTT CASSFTGTISGNTIYF
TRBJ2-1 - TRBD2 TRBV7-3 TGTGCCAGCAGCAACCCCGGGACTAGCGGGAGTACCGATGAGCAGTTCTTC CASSNPGTSGSTDEQFF
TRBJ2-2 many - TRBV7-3 TGTGCCAGCAGCTTGGTCAGGGACACCGGGGAGCTGTTTTTT CASSLVRDTGELFF
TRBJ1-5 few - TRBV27 TGTGCCAGCAGTTTTGGGCAGCTAAATCAGCCCCAGCATTTT CASSFGQLNQPQHF
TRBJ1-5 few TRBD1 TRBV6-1 TGTGCCAGCAGTTTCAGGGGGCTGGGAAATCAGCCCCAGCATTTT CASSFRGLGNQPQHF
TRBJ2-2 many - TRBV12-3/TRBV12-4 TGTGCCAGCAGTTTGACCGCCGGGGAGCTGTTTTTT CASSLTAGELFF
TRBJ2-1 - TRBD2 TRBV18 TGTGCCAGCTCACCACCGGTTACTAGCGGGAGTCATGAGCAGTTCTTC CASSPPVTSGSHEQFF
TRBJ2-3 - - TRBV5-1 TGCGCCAGCAGCGAGGAGGTCAGTAGCACAGATACGCAGTATTTT CASSEEVSSTDTQYF
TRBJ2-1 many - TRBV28 TGTGCCAGCAGTTTTAGTGGCCTCTCCTACAATGAGCAGTTCTTC CASSFSGLSYNEQFF
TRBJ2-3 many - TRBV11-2 TGTGCCAGCAGCCGCACCGGGGTGAGGTCAGATAGCACAGATACGCAGTATTTT CASSRTGVRSDSTDTQYF
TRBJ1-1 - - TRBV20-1 TGCAGTGCTAGAGATAGATCCGTCGGAGGCACTGAAGCTTTCTTT CSARDRSVGGTEAFF
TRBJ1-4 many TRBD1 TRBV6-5 TGTGCCAGCAGTTACGTAAGGGGACAGGGCAATGAAAAACTGTTTTTT CASSYVRGQGNEKLFF
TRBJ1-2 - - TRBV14 TGTGCCAGCAGCCAGGCATCCGGGGTTGGCTACACCTTC CASSQASGVGYTF
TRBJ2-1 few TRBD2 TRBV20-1 TGCAGTGCCCCCCTAGCGGGAGGGCATGTCTACAATGAGCAGTTCTTC CSAPLAGGHVYNEQFF
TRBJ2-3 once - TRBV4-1 TGCGCCAGCAGCCAAGAAGCGGTTACTAGCACAGATACGCAGTATTTT CASSQEAVTSTDTQYF
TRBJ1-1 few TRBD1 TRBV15 TGTGCCACCAGCGGAGACAGGGTGAACACTGAAGCTTTCTTT CATSGDRVNTEAFF
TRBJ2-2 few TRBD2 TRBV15 TGTGCCACCAGCAGAGGCTCGGGACTAGCGGCGGGGGAGCTGTTTTTT CATSRGSGLAAGELFF
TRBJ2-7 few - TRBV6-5 TGTGCCAGCAGTTACCTCCGCTTCTCCTACGAGCAGTACTTC CASSYLRFSYEQYF
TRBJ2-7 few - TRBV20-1 TGCAGTGCTAGAGATGCTGGGAGTCGCTACGAGCAGTACTTC CSARDAGSRYEQYF
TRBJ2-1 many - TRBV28 TGTGCCAGCACGTCTTTGGCCGATGAGCAGTTCTTC CASTSLADEQFF
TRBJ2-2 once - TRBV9 TGTGCCAGCAACCGGCGAACGGGTCCGAACACCGGGGAGCTGTTTTTT CASNRRTGPNTGELFF
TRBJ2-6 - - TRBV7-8 TGTGCCAGCAGCCTTAGTAGTGCTGGGGCCAACGTCCTGACTTTC CASSLSSAGANVLTF
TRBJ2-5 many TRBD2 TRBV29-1 TGCAGCGTTGACCGGCGCGGGAGACAGGAGACCCAGTACTTC CSVDRRGRQETQYF
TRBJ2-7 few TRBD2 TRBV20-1 TGCAGTGCCGAGGCTAGCGGGAGGAACGAGCAGTACTTC CSAEASGRNEQYF
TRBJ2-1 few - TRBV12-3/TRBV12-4 TGTGCCAGCAGTTTCCCCCGGGGGGCTAGAGCTTACAATGAGCAGTTCTTC CASSFPRGARAYNEQFF
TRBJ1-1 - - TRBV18 TGTGCCAGCTCATCGACAGGTGGGAGCACTGAAGCTTTCTTT CASSSTGGSTEAFF
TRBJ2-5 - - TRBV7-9 TGTGCCAGCAGCCCCGGATTCCAAGAGACCCAGTACTTC CASSPGFQETQYF
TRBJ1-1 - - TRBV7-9 TGTGCCAGCAGCTTACAACGGCACACTGAAGCTTCCTTT CASSLQRHTEASF
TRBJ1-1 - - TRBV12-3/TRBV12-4 TGTGCCAGCAGTTTAGCGCAGCGGACTGAAGCTTTCTTT CASSLAQRTEAFF
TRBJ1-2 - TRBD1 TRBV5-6 TGTGCCAGCAGCATGCAGGGGGCTCTTTATGGCTACACCTTC CASSMQGALYGYTF
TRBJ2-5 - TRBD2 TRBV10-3 TGTGCCATCAGGGTAGGCAATAGCGGGTTCCAAGAGACCCAGTACTTC CAIRVGNSGFQETQYF
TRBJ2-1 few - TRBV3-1 TGTGCCAGCAGCCAAAACACCGCAGAGCAGTTCTTC CASSQNTAEQFF
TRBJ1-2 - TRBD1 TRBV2 TGTGCCAGCACGGGGACAGGGGCATCCTATGGCTACACCTTC CASTGTGASYGYTF
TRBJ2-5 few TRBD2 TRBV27 TGTGCCAGCAGAGGACTAGCTTGGGATATCAGAGAGACCCAGTACTTC CASRGLAWDIRETQYF
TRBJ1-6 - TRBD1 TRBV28 TGTGCCAGCAGTTTCTGGGACAGGATCACCCTCCACTTT CASSFWDRITLHF
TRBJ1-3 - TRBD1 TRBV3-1 TGTGCCAGCAGCCATCGAGACAGGGGTACAGGAAACACCATATATTTT CASSHRDRGTGNTIYF
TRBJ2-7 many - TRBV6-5 TGTGCCAGCAGTTACCGACCTGGAGGCGAGCAGTACTTC CASSYRPGGEQYF
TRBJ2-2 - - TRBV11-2 TGTGCCAGCAGCTTAATTGTCAGATCGAACACCGGGGAGCTGTTTTTT CASSLIVRSNTGELFF
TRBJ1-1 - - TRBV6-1 TGTGCCAGCAGACCTCTAGGGTTTGAAGCTTTCTTT CASRPLGFEAFF